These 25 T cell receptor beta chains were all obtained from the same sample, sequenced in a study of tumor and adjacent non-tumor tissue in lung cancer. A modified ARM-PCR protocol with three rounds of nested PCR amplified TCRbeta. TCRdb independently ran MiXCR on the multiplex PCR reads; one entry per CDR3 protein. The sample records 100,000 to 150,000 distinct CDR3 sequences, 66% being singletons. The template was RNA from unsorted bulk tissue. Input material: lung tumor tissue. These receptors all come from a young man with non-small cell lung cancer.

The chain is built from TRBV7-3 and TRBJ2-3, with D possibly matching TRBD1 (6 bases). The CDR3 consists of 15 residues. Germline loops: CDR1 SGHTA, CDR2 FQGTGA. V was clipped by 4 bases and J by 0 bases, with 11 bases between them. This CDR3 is CASSSMGASTDTQYF. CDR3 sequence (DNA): TGTGCCAGCAGCTCAATGGGGGCTAGCACAGATACGCAGTATTTT.

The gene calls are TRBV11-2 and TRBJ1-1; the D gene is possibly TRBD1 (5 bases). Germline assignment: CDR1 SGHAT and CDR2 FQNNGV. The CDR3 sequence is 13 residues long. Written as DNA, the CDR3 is TGTACTAGCAGCTTAGCGGCAGGACGGGGGGCTTTCTTT. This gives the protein CTSSLAAGRGAFF.

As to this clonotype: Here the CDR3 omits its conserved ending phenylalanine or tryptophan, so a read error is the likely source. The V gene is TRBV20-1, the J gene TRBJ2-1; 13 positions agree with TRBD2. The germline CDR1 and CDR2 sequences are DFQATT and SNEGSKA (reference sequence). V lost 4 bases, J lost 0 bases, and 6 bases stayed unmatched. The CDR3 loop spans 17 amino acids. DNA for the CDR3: TGCAGTGCTAACCAGTGGACTAGCGGGAGCTCCTACAATGAGCAGTTCTTA. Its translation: CSANQWTSGSSYNEQFL.

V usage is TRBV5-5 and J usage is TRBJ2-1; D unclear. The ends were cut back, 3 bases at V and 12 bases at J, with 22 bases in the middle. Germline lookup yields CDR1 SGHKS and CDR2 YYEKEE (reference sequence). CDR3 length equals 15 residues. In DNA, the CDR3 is TGTGCCAGCAGCTCGACAAGCCGGGCCTCCCTTGGGCAGTTCTTC. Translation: CASSSTSRASLGQFF.

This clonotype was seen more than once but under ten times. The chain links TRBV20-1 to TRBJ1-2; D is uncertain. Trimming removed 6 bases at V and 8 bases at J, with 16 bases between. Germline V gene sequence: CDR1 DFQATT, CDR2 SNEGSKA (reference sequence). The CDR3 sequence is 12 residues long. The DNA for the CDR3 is TGCAGTGCCCCTTGGAGGGAAGACGGCTACACCTTC. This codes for CSAPWREDGYTF.

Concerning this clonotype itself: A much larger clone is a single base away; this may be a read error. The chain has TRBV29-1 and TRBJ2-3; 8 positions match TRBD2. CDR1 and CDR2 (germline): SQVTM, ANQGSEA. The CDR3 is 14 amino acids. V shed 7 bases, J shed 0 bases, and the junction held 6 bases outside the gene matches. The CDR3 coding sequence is TGCAGCGCGGGTAGCGGGGTTAGCACAGATACGCAGTATTTT. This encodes CSAGSGVSTDTQYF.

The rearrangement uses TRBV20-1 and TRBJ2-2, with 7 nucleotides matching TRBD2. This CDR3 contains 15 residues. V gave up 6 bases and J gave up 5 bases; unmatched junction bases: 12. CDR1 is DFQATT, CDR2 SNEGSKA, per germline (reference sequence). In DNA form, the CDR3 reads TGCAGTGCCTGTAGCTGGACTAGTGGGACCGGGGAGCTGTTTTTT. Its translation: CSACSWTSGTGELFF.

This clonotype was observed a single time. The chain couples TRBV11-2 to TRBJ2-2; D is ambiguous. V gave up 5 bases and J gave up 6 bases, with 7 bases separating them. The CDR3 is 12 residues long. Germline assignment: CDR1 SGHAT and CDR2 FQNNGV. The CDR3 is CASSPRAGELFF. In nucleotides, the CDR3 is TGTGCCAGCAGCCCTAGGGCCGGGGAGCTGTTTTTT.

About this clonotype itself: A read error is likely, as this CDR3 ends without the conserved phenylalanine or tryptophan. The CDR3 region is CASTHSSRATKNIQYL. DNA for the CDR3: TGTGCCAGCACCCACTCAAGCAGGGCGACCAAAAATATTCAGTACTTA. This chain uses TRBV11-1 with TRBJ2-4; D possibly corresponds to TRBD1 (5 bases). Germline V gene lookup returns CDR1 SGHAT and CDR2 FQDESV (reference sequence). This CDR3 contains 16 residues.

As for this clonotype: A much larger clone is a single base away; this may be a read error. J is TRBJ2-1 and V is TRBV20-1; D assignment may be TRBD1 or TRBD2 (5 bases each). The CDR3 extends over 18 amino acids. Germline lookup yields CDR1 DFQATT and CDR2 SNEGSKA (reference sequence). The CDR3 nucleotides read TGCAGTGATAGAGAAGTGGGGGTCGATTCGAGCTCCTACAATGAGCAGTTCTTC. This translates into CSDREVGVDSSSYNEQFF.

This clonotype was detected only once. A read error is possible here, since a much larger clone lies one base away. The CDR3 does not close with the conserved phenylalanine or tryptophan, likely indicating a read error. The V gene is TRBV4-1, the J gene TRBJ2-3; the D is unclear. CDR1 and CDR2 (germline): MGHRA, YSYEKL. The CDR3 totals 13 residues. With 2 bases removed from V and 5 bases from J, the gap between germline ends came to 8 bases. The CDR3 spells CASSQLTGDTQYL. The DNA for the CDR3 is TGCGCCAGCAGCCAACTGACTGGAGATACGCAGTATTTG.

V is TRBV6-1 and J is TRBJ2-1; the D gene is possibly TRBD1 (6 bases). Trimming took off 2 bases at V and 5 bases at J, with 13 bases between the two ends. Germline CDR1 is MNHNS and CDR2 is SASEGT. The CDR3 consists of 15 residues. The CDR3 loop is CASSEQSGEHNEQFF. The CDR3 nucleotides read TGTGCCAGCAGTGAACAGTCAGGGGAACACAATGAGCAGTTCTTC.

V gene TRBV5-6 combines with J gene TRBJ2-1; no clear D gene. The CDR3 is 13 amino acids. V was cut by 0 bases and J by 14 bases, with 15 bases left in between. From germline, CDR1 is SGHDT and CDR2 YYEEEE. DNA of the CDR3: TGTGCCAGCAGCTTGGTATCAAGCAATAAGGAGTTCTTC. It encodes CASSLVSSNKEFF.

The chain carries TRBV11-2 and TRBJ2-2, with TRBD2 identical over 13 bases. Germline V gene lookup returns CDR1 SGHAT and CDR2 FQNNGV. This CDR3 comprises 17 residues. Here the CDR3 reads CVCSSRLAGGNTGELFF. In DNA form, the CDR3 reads TGTGTCTGCAGCTCCAGACTAGCGGGAGGTAACACCGGGGAGCTGTTTTTT.

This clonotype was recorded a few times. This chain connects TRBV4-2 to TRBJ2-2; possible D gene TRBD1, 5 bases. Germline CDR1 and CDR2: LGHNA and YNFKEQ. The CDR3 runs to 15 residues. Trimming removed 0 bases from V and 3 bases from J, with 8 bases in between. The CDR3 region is CASSQEWGDTGELFF. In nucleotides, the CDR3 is TGTGCCAGCAGCCAAGAATGGGGCGACACCGGGGAGCTGTTTTTT.

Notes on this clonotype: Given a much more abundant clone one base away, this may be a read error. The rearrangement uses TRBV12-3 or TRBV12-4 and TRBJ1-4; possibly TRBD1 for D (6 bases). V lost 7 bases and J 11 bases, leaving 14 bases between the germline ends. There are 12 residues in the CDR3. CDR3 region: CASTQGEWKLFF. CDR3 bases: TGTGCCAGCACACAGGGCGAATGGAAACTGTTTTTT.

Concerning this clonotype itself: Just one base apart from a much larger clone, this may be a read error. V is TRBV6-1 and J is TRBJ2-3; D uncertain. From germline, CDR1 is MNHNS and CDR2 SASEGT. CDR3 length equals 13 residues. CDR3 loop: CASCEALPDTQYF. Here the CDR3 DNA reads TGTGCCAGCTGTGAAGCGCTGCCAGATACGCAGTATTTT.

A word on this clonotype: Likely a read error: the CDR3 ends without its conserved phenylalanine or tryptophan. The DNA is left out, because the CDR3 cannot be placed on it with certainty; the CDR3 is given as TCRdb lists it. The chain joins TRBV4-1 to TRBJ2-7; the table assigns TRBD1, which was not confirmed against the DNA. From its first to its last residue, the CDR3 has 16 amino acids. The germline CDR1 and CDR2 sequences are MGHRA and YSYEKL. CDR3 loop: CASSQVYGGYSYERYL.

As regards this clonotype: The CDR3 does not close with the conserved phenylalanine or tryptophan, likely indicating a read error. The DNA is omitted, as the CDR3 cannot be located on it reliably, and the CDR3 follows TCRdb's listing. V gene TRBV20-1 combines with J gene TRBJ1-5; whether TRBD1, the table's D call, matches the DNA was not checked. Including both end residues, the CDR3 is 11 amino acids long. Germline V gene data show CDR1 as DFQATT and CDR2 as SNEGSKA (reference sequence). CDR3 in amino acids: CNATTGGQWHL.

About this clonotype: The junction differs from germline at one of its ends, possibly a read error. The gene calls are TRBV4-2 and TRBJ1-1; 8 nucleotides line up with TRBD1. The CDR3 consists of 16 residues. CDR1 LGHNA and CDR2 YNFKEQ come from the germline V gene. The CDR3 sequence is CASSQAGQGRNTEASF. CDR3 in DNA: TGTGCCAGCAGCCAAGCAGGACAGGGCCGGAACACTGAAGCTTCCTTT.

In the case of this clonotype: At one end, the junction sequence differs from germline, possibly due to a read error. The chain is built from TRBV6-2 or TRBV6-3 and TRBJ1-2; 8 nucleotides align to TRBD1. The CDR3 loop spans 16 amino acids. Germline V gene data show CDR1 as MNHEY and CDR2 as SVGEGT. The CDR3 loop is CDSRPTETGATYGYTF. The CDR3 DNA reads TGTGACAGCAGGCCCACCGAGACAGGGGCAACCTATGGCTACACCTTC.

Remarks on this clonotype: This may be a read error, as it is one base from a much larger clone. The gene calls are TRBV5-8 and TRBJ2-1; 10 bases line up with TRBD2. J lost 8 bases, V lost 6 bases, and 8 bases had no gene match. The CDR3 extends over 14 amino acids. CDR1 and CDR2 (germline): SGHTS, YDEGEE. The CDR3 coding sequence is TGTGCCAGCACTGGACAAGCGGGAGGGGATGAGCAGTTCTTC. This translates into CASTGQAGGDEQFF.

The CDR3 is CASSQAMGRFGFIYEQYF. CDR3 nucleotide sequence: TGCGCCAGCAGCCAAGCAATGGGGCGATTCGGGTTCATTTACGAGCAGTACTTC. The rearrangement uses TRBV4-1 and TRBJ2-7, with D tentatively TRBD1 (5 bases). The CDR3 spans 18 residues. Deletions cut 1 base from V and 4 bases from J, with 23 bases between. Per germline, CDR1 MGHRA and CDR2 YSYEKL.

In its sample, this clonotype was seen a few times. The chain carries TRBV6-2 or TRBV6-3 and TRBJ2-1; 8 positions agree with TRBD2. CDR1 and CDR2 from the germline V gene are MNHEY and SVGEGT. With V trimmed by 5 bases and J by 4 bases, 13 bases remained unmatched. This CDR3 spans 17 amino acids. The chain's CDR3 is CASSRPPRAGGYNEQFF. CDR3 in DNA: TGTGCCAGCAGTCGCCCCCCTAGGGCGGGGGGTTACAATGAGCAGTTCTTC.

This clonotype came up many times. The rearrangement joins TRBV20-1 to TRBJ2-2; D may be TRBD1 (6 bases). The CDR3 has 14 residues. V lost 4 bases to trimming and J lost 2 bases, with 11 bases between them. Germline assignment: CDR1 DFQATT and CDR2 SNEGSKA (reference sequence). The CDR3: CSAIQGSNTGELFF. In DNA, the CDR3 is TGCAGTGCTATCCAGGGGTCTAACACCGGGGAGCTGTTTTTT.